The rows below give T cell receptor beta chains drawn from one sample of a study of cytomegalovirus exposure and HLA in healthy donors. Measured with immunoSEQ multiplex PCR; TCRdb has only the in-frame clones, and not every one. The sample consists of about 160,000 clones, roughly 78% of them appearing once. The specimen sequenced was PBMCs. The source is a woman between 40 and 55 years old in good health and CMV-seronegative. Both conserved end residues are part of each CDR3. D genes are given only for firm matches. Size tells how often a clone was seen (once, few, many) or the class of an expanded clone, and some rows leave it out.

V gene: TRBV19
clone size: NA
J gene: TRBJ1-6
D gene: NA
CDR3 DNA: TGTGCCAGTACCCTCCGGGGGAGCTCCTATAATTCACCCCTCCACTTT
CDR3 protein: CASTLRGSSYNSPLHF

V gene: TRBV7-7
clone size: NA
J gene: TRBJ2-5
D gene: NA
CDR3 DNA: TGTGCCAGCAGCCCCCAGTCACAGGAAGAGACCCAGTACTTC
CDR3 protein: CASSPQSQEETQYF

V gene: TRBV6-5
clone size: few
J gene: TRBJ1-4
D gene: NA
CDR3 DNA: TGTGCCAGCAGGGCCTCCGGGGGTGAAAAACTGTTTTTT
CDR3 protein: CASRASGGEKLFF

V gene: TRBV5-4
clone size: NA
J gene: TRBJ2-1
D gene: TRBD2
CDR3 DNA: TGTGCCAGCAGCTTGGCGGCTAGCGGGGGGTTCAATGAGCAGTTCTTC
CDR3 protein: CASSLAASGGFNEQFF

V gene: TRBV6-5
clone size: NA
J gene: TRBJ1-2
D gene: NA
CDR3 DNA: TGTGCCAGCAGTTACGATCCCCGGGGTGGCTACACCTTC
CDR3 protein: CASSYDPRGGYTF

V gene: TRBV15
clone size: NA
J gene: TRBJ2-3
D gene: TRBD2
CDR3 DNA: TGTGCCACCAGCAGAGGCGGGGGGTTCACAGATACGCAGTATTTT
CDR3 protein: CATSRGGGFTDTQYF

V gene: TRBV15
clone size: NA
J gene: TRBJ2-7
D gene: TRBD1
CDR3 DNA: TGTGCCACCAGCAGAGATTACAGGGGCGACTACGAGCAGTACTTC
CDR3 protein: CATSRDYRGDYEQYF

V gene: TRBV7-2
clone size: NA
J gene: TRBJ2-7
D gene: TRBD2
CDR3 DNA: TGTGCCAGCAGACGTAGTTCTTTAGTTTGGCGGGGGGCCTACGAGCAGTACTTC
CDR3 protein: CASRRSSLVWRGAYEQYF

V gene: TRBV4-1
clone size: few
J gene: TRBJ1-1
D gene: NA
CDR3 DNA: TGCGCCAGCAGCCAAGAAGGGGTTGGGTACGCTGAAGCTTTCTTT
CDR3 protein: CASSQEGVGYAEAFF

V gene: TRBV28
clone size: NA
J gene: TRBJ1-1
D gene: NA
CDR3 DNA: TGTGCCAGCAGTCGGCGGAGCATACAATTCTACACTGAAGCTTTCTTT
CDR3 protein: CASSRRSIQFYTEAFF

V gene: TRBV2
clone size: NA
J gene: TRBJ1-1
D gene: TRBD1
CDR3 DNA: TGTGCCAGCAGCGGGACAGGGGGTGCGGGCACTGAAGCTTTCTTT
CDR3 protein: CASSGTGGAGTEAFF

V gene: TRBV29-1
clone size: NA
J gene: TRBJ2-1
D gene: TRBD2
CDR3 DNA: TGCAGCGTTGAAGAGCCGGGCGGGGGGGCCTATACTGAGCAGTTCTTC
CDR3 protein: CSVEEPGGGAYTEQFF

V gene: TRBV4-1
clone size: NA
J gene: TRBJ1-4
D gene: NA
CDR3 DNA: TGCGCCAGCAGCCGAACACCCCGGACACCGTCTAATGAAAAACTGTTTTTT
CDR3 protein: CASSRTPRTPSNEKLFF